A single sample is the source of the 25 T cell receptor beta chains below, sequenced in a study of cytomegalovirus exposure and HLA in healthy donors. 13 Jbeta primers and 60 Vbeta primers were used for the PCR. This table comes from immunoSEQ multiplex PCR, and its TCRdb copy is limited to in-frame clones, with some not included. The sample lists more than 110,000 clones, 8.5% to 10% occurring once. Material: PBMCs. These receptor sequences come from a man between 45 and 60 years old in good health and CMV-seronegative.

The chain employs TRBV28 and TRBJ1-1; 7 bases align to TRBD1. Germline V lookup: CDR1 MDHEN, CDR2 SYDVKM. This CDR3 is built from 14 residues. Trimming cost V 8 bases and J 10 bases; bases outside gene matches: 16. The CDR3 protein is CASCMRGARGTAFF. In nucleotides, the CDR3 is TGTGCCAGCTGTATGCGAGGGGCCAGGGGGACAGCTTTCTTT.

V usage is TRBV5-1 and J usage is TRBJ2-7; 9 positions match TRBD2. This CDR3 has 15 residues. V lost 1 base and J lost 4; bases outside the gene matches: 6. CDR1 and CDR2 from the germline V gene are SGHRS and YFSETQ. CDR3 DNA: TGCGCCAGCAGCTTGCTGACTAGCGGATTGTACGAGCAGTACTTC. The encoded protein is CASSLLTSGLYEQYF.

CDR3 sequence: CASSLVRGLNEQYF. The CDR3 DNA reads TGTGCCAGCAGCTTAGTCAGGGGGTTGAACGAGCAGTACTTC. The rearrangement joins TRBV11-2 to TRBJ2-7, with 7 bases lining up with TRBD1. This CDR3 is built from 14 residues. Germline CDR1 reads SGHAT; CDR2 reads FQNNGV. J was trimmed by 5 bases and V by 1 base; bases with no gene match: 5.

This clone turned up a few times. This chain joins TRBV4-2 and TRBJ1-4, with no clear D. The CDR3 length is 15 residues. Germline lookup yields CDR1 LGHNA and CDR2 YNFKEQ. Deletions cut 4 bases from V and 7 bases from J, with 16 bases between. In DNA form, the CDR3 reads TGTGCCAGCAGCCCATTTCCGTGGGAGATTGAAAAACTGTTTTTT. Protein product: CASSPFPWEIEKLFF.

V and J are TRBV19 and TRBJ2-1; TRBD1 matches 7 bases. The J segment lost 5 bases and the V segment lost 10 bases, leaving 8 bases of the junction unmatched. Germline V gene sequence: CDR1 LNHDA, CDR2 SQIVND (reference sequence). The CDR3 totals 13 residues. The CDR3 here is CATTGQANNEQFF. The CDR3 nucleotides are TGTGCCACGACCGGACAGGCCAACAATGAGCAGTTCTTC.

This clone was picked up a small number of times. This chain uses TRBV19 with TRBJ1-3; 7 bases are shared with TRBD1. The CDR3 is 17 residues long. V trimming: 2 bases; J trimming: 2 bases; junction bases outside the gene matches: 9. Germline CDR1 is LNHDA and CDR2 is SQIVND (reference sequence). As DNA, the CDR3 is TGTGCCAGTAGTATACCCGACAGGGCCGGAACTGGAAACACCATATATTTT. This translates into CASSIPDRAGTGNTIYF.

This chain joins TRBV15 and TRBJ2-7, with TRBD2 identical over 8 bases. This CDR3 contains 17 residues. Looked up from germline, CDR1 is LNHNV and CDR2 is YYDKDF (reference sequence). Unmatched junction bases numbered 8, after V lost 1 base and J lost 0 bases. The CDR3 DNA reads TGTGCCACCAGCAGAGTTGGCGGGGGGCCCGACTCCTACGAGCAGTACTTC. Amino acids: CATSRVGGGPDSYEQYF.

The rearrangement joins TRBV5-1 to TRBJ2-2; 8 nucleotides line up with TRBD1. The CDR3 is made up of 16 amino acids. Trimming cost V 0 bases and J 7 bases; bases outside gene matches: 8. CDR1 SGHRS and CDR2 YFSETQ come from the germline V gene. CDR3 loop: CASSLDGTGGNGELFF. In DNA form, the CDR3 reads TGCGCCAGCAGCTTGGATGGGACAGGCGGTAACGGGGAGCTGTTTTTT. Using reference TRBV5-1 and TRBJ2-2 for the parts outside the CDR3, the full variable domain is KAGVTQTPRYLIKTRGQQVTLSCSPISGHRSVSWYQQTPGQGLQFLFEYFSETQRNKGNFPGRFSGRQFSNSRSEMNVSTLELGDSALYLCASSLDGTGGNGELFFGEGSRLTVL.

This clone turned up a few times. The chain links TRBV19 to TRBJ2-7; 7 bases align to TRBD1. The junction had 6 bases not matched to a gene; V was cut back by 5 bases and J by 2 bases. The CDR3 runs 14 residues. Germline loops: CDR1 LNHDA, CDR2 SQIVND (reference sequence). DNA of the CDR3: TGTGCCAGTAGTTTCGGGGACAGAGCCTACGAGCAGTACTTC. Translation: CASSFGDRAYEQYF.

In its sample, this clone was seen a few times. This CDR3 is CAWSSGLGTGETQYF. The CDR3 nucleotides read TGTGCCTGGAGTTCCGGACTAGGTACAGGGGAGACCCAGTACTTC. V is TRBV30 and J is TRBJ2-5; D perhaps matches TRBD2 (7 bases). This CDR3 is 15 amino acids long. V was clipped by 2 bases and J by 5 bases, with 18 bases between them. CDR1 GTSNPN and CDR2 SVGIG come from the germline V gene (reference sequence). Full variable domain (missing parts from reference TRBV30 and TRBJ2-5): SQTIHQWPATLVQPVGSPLSLECTVEGTSNPNLYWYRQAAGRGLQLLFYSVGIGQISSEVPQNLSASRPQDRQFILSSKKLLLSDSGFYLCAWSSGLGTGETQYFGPGTRLLVL.

The chain uses TRBV19 and TRBJ2-3; a weak D match, TRBD2 (5 bases). CDR3 length: 15 amino acids. Germline CDR1 and CDR2: LNHDA and SQIVND (reference sequence). Between the trimmed V and J ends, which lost 7 bases and 1 base, there was a span of 15 bases. The CDR3 loop reads CASTLGVPGTDTQYF. CDR3 DNA sequence: TGTGCCAGTACCCTCGGGGTCCCCGGCACAGATACGCAGTATTTT.

This clone was seen a handful of times. This chain links TRBV6-4 with TRBJ2-3; 11 bases map to TRBD2. CDR3 length equals 16 residues. CDR1 and CDR2 from the germline V gene are MRHNA and SNTAGT. V was clipped by 6 bases and J by 0 bases; unmatched bases: 5. The CDR3 nucleotides are TGTGCCAGCAGCGAACTAGCGGGGGAGAGCACAGATACGCAGTATTTT. Protein product: CASSELAGESTDTQYF.

Turning to this clone: A read error may account for a junction end that differs from germline. The chain is built from TRBV27 and TRBJ1-5; D is ambiguous. Germline V gene data show CDR1 as MNHEY and CDR2 as SMNVEV (reference sequence). CDR3 length: 17 residues. CDR3 nucleotides: TGTGCCAGCAGCCCACGGGATTTTGTGGGGTTCAATCAGCCCCAGAATTTT. This gives the protein CASSPRDFVGFNQPQNF.

The chain links TRBV7-9 to TRBJ2-3; 10 positions agree with TRBD2. The CDR3 has 17 amino acids. The trim removed 5 bases at V and 2 bases at J, leaving 10 bases unmatched. CDR1 is SEHNR and CDR2 is FQNEAQ in the germline V gene (reference sequence). This CDR3 reads CASSLSERGGYTDTQYF. For the CDR3, the DNA is TGTGCCAGCAGCCTCTCGGAGCGGGGGGGATACACAGATACGCAGTATTTT.

The chain links TRBV11-2 to TRBJ1-5, with TRBD1 matching 7 bases. CDR3 length: 13 amino acids. V lost 4 bases to trimming and J lost 4 bases; unmatched junction nucleotides: 1. Germline assignment: CDR1 SGHAT and CDR2 FQNNGV. CDR3 protein: CASSSDRNQPQHF. CDR3 DNA sequence: TGTGCCAGCAGCTCGGACAGGAATCAGCCCCAGCATTTT. Filled out from reference TRBV11-2 and TRBJ1-5, the complete variable domain reads EAGVAQSPRYKIIEKRQSVAFWCNPISGHATLYWYQQILGQGPKLLIQFQNNGVVDDSQLPKDRFSAERLKGVDSTLKIQPAKLEDSAVYLCASSSDRNQPQHFGDGTRLSIL.

This chain uses TRBV6-4 with TRBJ2-3; D unresolved. Trimming took off 3 bases at V and 0 bases at J, with 7 bases between the two ends. Looked up from germline, CDR1 is MRHNA and CDR2 is SNTAGT. This CDR3 has 14 residues. In DNA, the CDR3 is TGTGCCAGCAGTGAATTAGCCAGCACAGATACGCAGTATTTT. This translates into CASSELASTDTQYF.

The chain links TRBV30 to TRBJ1-1; TRBD1 matches at 8 bases. Germline lookup yields CDR1 GTSNPN and CDR2 SVGIG (reference sequence). V lost 3 bases, J lost 6 bases, and 9 bases stayed unmatched. The length of the CDR3 is 14 residues. The CDR3 coding sequence is TGTGCCTGGAGATTGGACAGGGTGGGTCCTGAAGCTTTCTTT. This codes for CAWRLDRVGPEAFF.

This rearrangement joins TRBV5-4 to TRBJ2-3, with 10 nucleotides matching TRBD1. This CDR3 comprises 15 residues. The J segment lost 5 bases and the V segment lost 4 bases, leaving 7 bases of the junction unmatched. Germline CDR1 SGHNT, CDR2 YYREEE (reference sequence). The CDR3 reads CASSRQGADRDTQYF. The CDR3 DNA reads as TGTGCCAGCAGCCGACAGGGGGCAGATAGAGATACGCAGTATTTT.

This clone was seen a handful of times. V gene TRBV9 combines with J gene TRBJ2-2; D is undetermined. CDR3 length equals 16 residues. Trimming left V 0 bases short and J 4 bases short, with 13 bases between. The germline V gene has CDR1 SGDLS and CDR2 YYNGEE. The CDR3 reads CASSVVQAFRTGELFF. In DNA, the CDR3 is TGTGCCAGCAGCGTAGTCCAGGCCTTTCGCACCGGGGAGCTGTTTTTT.

This clone was picked up a small number of times. The chain recombines TRBV14 with TRBJ2-2, with a possible D match to TRBD2 (5 bases). V shed 5 bases and J shed 7 bases, with 11 bases lying between them. This CDR3 contains 13 residues. CDR1 and CDR2 from the germline V gene are SGHDN and FVKESK. This CDR3 reads CASSTSGIGELFF. The CDR3 DNA follows: TGTGCCAGCAGCACCTCGGGGATCGGGGAGCTGTTTTTT.

This chain uses TRBV19 with TRBJ2-3; TRBD2 matches at 10 bases. CDR1 is LNHDA, CDR2 SQIVND, per germline (reference sequence). V gave up 6 bases and J gave up 5 bases; unmatched junction bases: 5. This CDR3 spans 14 amino acids. CDR3 nucleotide sequence: TGTGCCAGTAGAGAGGCTAGCGGGGGAGATACGCAGTATTTT. This codes for CASREASGGDTQYF.

There are a few counts of this clone. The chain uses TRBV5-6 and TRBJ1-2; maybe TRBD1 (5 bases). Germline CDR1 SGHDT, CDR2 YYEEEE. Trimming shortened V by 3 bases and J by 10 bases, and 19 bases separated the two germline ends. This CDR3 is 14 amino acids long. The CDR3 coding sequence is TGTGCCAGCAGCTGGGGGAGGGCCTCGACCCACTACACCTTC. Translated: CASSWGRASTHYTF.

The chain combines TRBV5-4 with TRBJ2-5; 8 bases agree with TRBD1. The CDR3 is 16 amino acids. From germline, CDR1 is SGHNT and CDR2 YYREEE (reference sequence). V was clipped by 4 bases and J by 6 bases; unmatched bases: 14. The CDR3 region has the DNA TGTGCCAGCAGCCCGGACGAGACAGGGGTTCCCAAGACCCAGTACTTC. The encoded protein is CASSPDETGVPKTQYF.

CDR3 amino acids: CASRGHENNQPQHF. As DNA, the CDR3 is TGTGCCAGTAGAGGACACGAAAACAATCAGCCCCAGCATTTT. The chain employs TRBV19 and TRBJ1-5; tentative D call: TRBD1 (5 bases). The CDR3 is 14 residues long. Germline V CDR1 and CDR2: LNHDA, SQIVND (reference sequence). Trimming stripped 6 bases from V and 3 bases from J, with 12 bases between.

This clone was picked up a small number of times. The rearrangement joins TRBV4-1 to TRBJ2-5; 8 bases align to TRBD2. The CDR3 loop spans 18 amino acids. From germline, CDR1 is MGHRA and CDR2 YSYEKL. V lost 0 bases to trimming and J lost 5 bases; unmatched junction nucleotides: 14. CDR3 region: CASSQDWGVAGTTETQYF. The CDR3 coding sequence is TGCGCCAGCAGCCAAGATTGGGGAGTAGCGGGGACCACGGAGACCCAGTACTTC.